The rows below give T cell receptor beta chains drawn from one sample of a study of beta chain features in type 1 diabetes. Here immunoSEQ multiplex PCR was the method, and the copy in TCRdb shows in-frame clones only, minus some. The sample lists under 850,000 clones, 10% to 15% occurring once. Sequences were obtained from naive CD4+ T cells from blood. These TCRs come from a man between 18 and 35 years old with type 1 diabetes. Each CDR3 is given with its conserved first and last residue. Fields, in order: V gene, D gene, clone size, J gene, CDR3 protein, CDR3 DNA. D genes are given only for firm matches. Clone size, where shown, is once, few, many, or a class for clones that have expanded.

TRBV5-1	-	few	TRBJ1-6	CASRPGQLSSPLHF	TGCGCCAGCAGACCCGGACAGCTTAGCTCACCCCTCCACTTT
TRBV2	TRBD1	-	TRBJ1-2	CASSEVRTGEGYTF	TGTGCCAGCAGTGAAGTTAGGACAGGGGAGGGCTACACCTTC
TRBV6-1	TRBD1	-	TRBJ2-7	CASSDYGQAAAYEQYF	TGTGCCAGCAGTGACTACGGACAGGCTGCAGCCTACGAGCAGTACTTC
TRBV10-3	TRBD1	few	TRBJ2-5	CATCPGTGTQETQYF	TGTGCCACCTGTCCCGGGACAGGGACCCAAGAGACCCAGTACTTC
TRBV5-1	TRBD2	-	TRBJ2-7	CASRLAGDSYEQYF	TGCGCCAGCAGACTAGCGGGAGACTCCTACGAGCAGTACTTC
TRBV7-7	-	-	TRBJ2-7	CASSLRPGPLREQYF	TGTGCCAGCAGCTTAAGGCCGGGTCCGCTGAGGGAGCAGTACTTC
TRBV25-1	-	-	TRBJ2-2	CASSESGGTKEELFF	TGTGCCAGCAGTGAATCTGGGGGGACGAAGGAGGAGCTGTTTTTT
TRBV25-1	-	-	TRBJ1-2	CASSELGRDYGYTF	TGTGCCAGCAGTGAACTGGGGCGCGACTATGGCTACACCTTC
TRBV11-1	-	-	TRBJ2-6	CASSLNSGANVLTF	TGTGCCAGCAGCTTAAACTCTGGGGCCAACGTCCTGACTTTC
TRBV30	-	-	TRBJ1-1	CAWEPQTMNTEAFF	TGTGCCTGGGAGCCACAGACTATGAACACTGAAGCTTTCTTT
TRBV6-5	-	-	TRBJ2-5	CASRYNGGPGETQYF	TGTGCCAGCAGATACAACGGGGGCCCAGGGGAGACCCAGTACTTC
TRBV28	-	few	TRBJ1-5	CASSTSGESNQPQHF	TGTGCCAGCAGTACCTCAGGGGAGAGCAATCAGCCCCAGCATTTT
TRBV9	-	few	TRBJ1-1	CASSAPLPNEAFF	TGTGCCAGCAGCGCCCCACTCCCCAACGAAGCTTTCTTT
TRBV7-9	-	-	TRBJ2-3	CASSPRRDTDTQYF	TGTGCCAGCAGCCCCCGCCGGGATACAGATACGCAGTATTTT
TRBV29-1	TRBD1	-	TRBJ1-1	CSVLRDRGSTEAFF	TGCAGCGTTCTCCGGGACAGGGGCAGCACTGAAGCTTTCTTT
TRBV19	-	few	TRBJ2-3	CASSIPSGDKDTQYF	TGTGCCAGTAGTATCCCCTCGGGGGACAAAGATACGCAGTATTTT
TRBV4-2	-	few	TRBJ1-1	CASSQDWGTEAFF	TGTGCCAGCAGCCAAGACTGGGGCACTGAAGCTTTCTTT
TRBV7-7	-	few	TRBJ2-5	CASSLGYQETQYF	TGTGCTAGCAGCTTGGGGTACCAAGAGACCCAGTACTTC
TRBV6-5	-	few	TRBJ1-1	CASSPGRANTEAFF	TGTGCCAGCAGCCCTGGCAGGGCCAACACTGAAGCTTTCTTT
TRBV4-1	-	-	TRBJ1-1	CASSHFPKGPRNTEAFF	TGCGCCAGCAGCCATTTTCCGAAGGGGCCCCGGAACACTGAAGCTTTCTTT
TRBV7-8	-	-	TRBJ2-7	CASSSLDRSSYEQYF	TGTGCCAGCAGCTCCCTAGACAGAAGCTCCTACGAGCAGTACTTC
TRBV9	TRBD2	few	TRBJ2-1	CASSPRSGGDYNEQFF	TGTGCCAGCAGCCCCAGGAGCGGGGGGGATTACAATGAGCAGTTCTTC
TRBV1	-	-	TRBJ2-1	CTSSQAIRTSENEQFF	TGCACCAGCAGCCAAGCGATCCGGACCTCAGAGAATGAGCAGTTCTTC
TRBV6-5	TRBD1	-	TRBJ1-1	CASSPRTGEAFF	TGTGCCAGCAGTCCCCGGACAGGGGAAGCTTTCTTT
TRBV6-6	-	few	TRBJ1-4	CASRSGHKNEKLFF	TGTGCCAGCAGATCGGGACACAAAAATGAAAAACTGTTTTTT
TRBV30	-	-	TRBJ1-1	CAWSVRGGLNTEAFF	TGTGCCTGGAGTGTTCGAGGAGGGCTGAACACTGAAGCTTTCTTT
TRBV25-1	-	-	TRBJ1-3	CASIPGNGNTIYF	TGTGCCAGCATTCCGGGTAACGGAAACACCATATATTTT
TRBV6-6	TRBD1	-	TRBJ1-1	CASSYPGQGETEAFF	TGTGCCAGCAGTTACCCCGGACAGGGGGAGACTGAAGCTTTCTTT
TRBV5-1	-	few	TRBJ1-1	CASSASLNTEAFF	TGCGCCAGCAGCGCCTCCCTGAACACTGAAGCTTTCTTT
TRBV11-3	TRBD1	-	TRBJ1-2	CASSLSRQGSGYTF	TGTGCCAGCAGCTTAAGCAGACAGGGGAGTGGCTACACCTTC
TRBV4-1	-	-	TRBJ2-3	CASSQGQLRDHTDTQYF	TGCGCCAGCAGCCAAGGCCAGTTGAGGGACCACACAGATACGCAGTATTTT
TRBV5-1	-	few	TRBJ2-6	CASSLDPRGANVLTF	TGCGCCAGCAGCTTGGACCCAAGGGGGGCCAACGTCCTGACTTTC
TRBV4-1	-	few	TRBJ1-6	CASSLQGSYNSPLHF	TGCGCCAGCAGCCTCCAGGGCAGTTATAATTCACCCCTCCACTTT
TRBV5-6	-	few	TRBJ1-1	CASSFQNTEAFF	TGTGCCAGCAGCTTCCAGAACACTGAAGCTTTCTTT